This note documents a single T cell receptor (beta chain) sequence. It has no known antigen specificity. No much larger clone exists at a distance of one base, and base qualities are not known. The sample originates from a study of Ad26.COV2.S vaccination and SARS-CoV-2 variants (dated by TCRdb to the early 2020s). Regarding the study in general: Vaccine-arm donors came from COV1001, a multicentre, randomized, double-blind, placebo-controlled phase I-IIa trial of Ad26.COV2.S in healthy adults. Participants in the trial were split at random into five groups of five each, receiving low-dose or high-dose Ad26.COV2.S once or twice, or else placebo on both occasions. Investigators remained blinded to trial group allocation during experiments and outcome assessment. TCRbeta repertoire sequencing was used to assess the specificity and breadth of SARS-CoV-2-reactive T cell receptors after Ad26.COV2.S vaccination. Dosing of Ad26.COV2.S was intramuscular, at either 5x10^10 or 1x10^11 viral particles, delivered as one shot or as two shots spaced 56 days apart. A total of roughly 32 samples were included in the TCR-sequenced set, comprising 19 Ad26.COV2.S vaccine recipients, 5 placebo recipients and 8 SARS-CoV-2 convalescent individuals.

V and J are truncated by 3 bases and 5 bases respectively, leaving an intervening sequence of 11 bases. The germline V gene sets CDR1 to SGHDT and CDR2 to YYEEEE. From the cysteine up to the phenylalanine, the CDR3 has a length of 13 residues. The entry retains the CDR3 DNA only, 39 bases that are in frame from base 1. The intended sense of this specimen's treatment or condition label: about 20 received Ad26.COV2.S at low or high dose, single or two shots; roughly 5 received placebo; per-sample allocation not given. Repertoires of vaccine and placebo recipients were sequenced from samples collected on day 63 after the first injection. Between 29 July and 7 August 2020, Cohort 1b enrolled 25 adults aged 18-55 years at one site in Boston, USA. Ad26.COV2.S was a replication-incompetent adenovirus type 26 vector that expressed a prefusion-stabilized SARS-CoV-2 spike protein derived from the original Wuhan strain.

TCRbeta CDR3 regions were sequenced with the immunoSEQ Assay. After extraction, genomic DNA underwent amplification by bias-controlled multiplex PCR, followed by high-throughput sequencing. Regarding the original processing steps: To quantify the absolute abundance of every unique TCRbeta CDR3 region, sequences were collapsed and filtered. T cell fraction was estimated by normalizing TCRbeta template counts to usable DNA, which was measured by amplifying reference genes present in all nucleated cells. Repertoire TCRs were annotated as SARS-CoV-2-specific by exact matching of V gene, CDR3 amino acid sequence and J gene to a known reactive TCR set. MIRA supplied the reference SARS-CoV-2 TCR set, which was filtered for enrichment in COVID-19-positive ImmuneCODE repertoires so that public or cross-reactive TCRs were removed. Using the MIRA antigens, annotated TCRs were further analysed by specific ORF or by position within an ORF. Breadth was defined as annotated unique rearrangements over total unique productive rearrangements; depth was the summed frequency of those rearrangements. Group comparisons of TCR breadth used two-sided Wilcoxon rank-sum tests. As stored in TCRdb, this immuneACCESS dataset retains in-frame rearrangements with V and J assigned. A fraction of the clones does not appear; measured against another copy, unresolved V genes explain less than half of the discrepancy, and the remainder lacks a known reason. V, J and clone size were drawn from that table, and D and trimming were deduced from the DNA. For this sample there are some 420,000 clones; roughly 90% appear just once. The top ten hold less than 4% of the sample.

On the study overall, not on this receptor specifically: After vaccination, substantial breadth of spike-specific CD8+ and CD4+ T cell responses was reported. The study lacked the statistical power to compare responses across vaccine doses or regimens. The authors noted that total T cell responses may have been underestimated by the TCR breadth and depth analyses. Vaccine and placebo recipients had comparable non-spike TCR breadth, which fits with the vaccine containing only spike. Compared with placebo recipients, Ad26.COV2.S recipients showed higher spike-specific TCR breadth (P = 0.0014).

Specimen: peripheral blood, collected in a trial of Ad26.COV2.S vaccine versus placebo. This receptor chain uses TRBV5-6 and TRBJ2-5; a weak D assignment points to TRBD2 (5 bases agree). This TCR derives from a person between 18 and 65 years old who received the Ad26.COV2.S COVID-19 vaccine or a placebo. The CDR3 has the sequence CASSSLTGETQYF. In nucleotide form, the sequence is TGTGCCAGCAGCTCACTTACGGGGGAGACCCAGTACTTC.